The present entry profiles one T cell receptor beta chain with its context. Other DNA sequences in the sample encode the same CDR3. Here immunoSEQ multiplex PCR was the method, and the copy in TCRdb shows in-frame clones only, minus some. The table shows about 1.1 million clones, with roughly 77% occurring only once. These data are taken from a study of shared clonotypes between healthy human individuals. V shed 6 bases, J shed 1 base, and the junction held 2 bases outside the gene matches. Germline V gives CDR1 SNHLY, CDR2 FYNNEI. The CDR3 sequence is 15 residues long. Sequenced input: memory CD4+ T cells from PBMCs. The sample's subset: CD45RA-negative fraction. The sequence came from a man younger than 35 in good health. Some clones in this sample may be carry-over from other donors' samples. This chain uses TRBV2 with TRBJ2-2; 10 nucleotides line up with TRBD2. The CDR3 here is CASSSSGRNTGELFF. The CDR3 nucleotides are TGTGCCAGCAGCTCTAGCGGGAGGAACACCGGGGAGCTGTTTTTT.